What follows are 14 T cell receptor beta chains derived from one specimen sequenced in a study of blood T cells in healthy people across ages. The authors ran a second PCR of 7 to 11 cycles using a sample-barcoded 5' primer and a J-beta primer mix. A single record per CDR3 protein comes from TCRdb applying MiXCR to the 5' RACE reads. The data contain 850,000 to 1,000,000 distinct CDR3 sequences, 51% of them singletons. Sequencing was carried out using blood. Receptor source: a woman in her sixties or seventies in good health.

The chain combines TRBV10-2 with TRBJ2-7, with TRBD2 matching 10 bases. The J segment lost 0 bases and the V segment lost 8 bases, leaving 7 bases of the junction unmatched. The V gene's germline CDR1 is WSHSY and CDR2 SAAADI. CDR3 length equals 15 residues. CDR3 in amino acids: CASVLTSGSSYEQYF. The CDR3 nucleotides are TGCGCCAGCGTATTGACTAGCGGGTCCTCCTACGAGCAGTACTTC.

This clonotype has just one count. The rearrangement joins TRBV5-5 to TRBJ1-2; D unclear. The CDR3 spans 14 residues. Germline CDR1 reads SGHKS; CDR2 reads YYEKEE (reference sequence). V lost 3 bases and J 8 bases, leaving 17 bases between the germline ends. CDR3 sequence reads: CASSSYDLGNGYTF. CDR3 sequence (DNA): TGTGCCAGCAGCTCCTACGATCTAGGGAACGGCTACACCTTC.

On this clonotype: Compared with germline, one end of the junction differs, possibly owing to a read error. The chain couples TRBV27 to TRBJ2-5, with D possibly matching TRBD1 (8 bases). Per germline, CDR1 MNHEY and CDR2 SMNVEV (reference sequence). This CDR3 is 15 amino acids long. CDR3 DNA: TGTGCCAGCAGTTGGACAGGGAGGGTAGGGGAGACCCCGTACTTC. Its translation: CASSWTGRVGETPYF.

The J gene is TRBJ2-2, the V gene TRBV7-9; D not resolved. The CDR3 length is 14 residues. Trimming stripped 5 bases from V and 2 bases from J, with 9 bases between. Germline lookup yields CDR1 SEHNR and CDR2 FQNEAQ (reference sequence). The CDR3 nucleotides read TGTGCCAGCAGCCGAATGGTAAACACCGGGGAGCTGTTTTTT. The encoded protein is CASSRMVNTGELFF.

In this sample, this clonotype turned up a few times. The V and J genes are TRBV7-2 and TRBJ2-7; no clear D. The V gene lost 5 bases and the J gene lost 0 bases, with 17 bases spanning the gap. The germline CDR1 and CDR2 sequences are SGHTA and FQGNSA. CDR3 length: 16 amino acids. The CDR3 nucleotides read TGTGCCAGCAGCCCATCTATGGTAACAAGCTCCTACGAGCAGTACTTC. Its translation is CASSPSMVTSSYEQYF.

This clonotype has a single count. The rearrangement joins TRBV7-2 to TRBJ2-7, with 9 bases lining up with TRBD1. The CDR3 extends over 13 amino acids. Germline V CDR1 and CDR2: SGHTA, FQGNSA. The junction had 3 bases not matched to a gene; V was cut back by 3 bases and J by 6 bases. This chain's CDR3 is CASSFDRGSEQYF. DNA for the CDR3: TGTGCCAGCAGCTTCGACAGGGGGAGCGAGCAGTACTTC.

This sequence joins TRBV11-2 and TRBJ2-3, with 7 bases that match TRBD2. The trim removed 7 bases at V and 0 bases at J, leaving 7 bases unmatched. Germline V lookup: CDR1 SGHAT, CDR2 FQNNGV. The CDR3 consists of 15 residues. The CDR3 bases are TGTGCCAGCACCCGCGGACTAGAGAGCACAGATACGCAGTATTTT. Translating it yields CASTRGLESTDTQYF.

V and J are TRBV20-1 and TRBJ2-1; no firm D call. The closer fit of TRBJ2-7 to the DNA end suggests the J call may be wrong. The V gene's germline CDR1 is DFQATT and CDR2 SNEGSKA (reference sequence). The CDR3 extends over 12 amino acids. The CDR3 protein is CSARRSHNEQYF. CDR3 DNA: TGCAGTGCTAGGCGGTCCCACAATGAGCAGTACTTC.

This chain connects TRBV15 to TRBJ2-1; possibly TRBD2 for D (5 bases). The CDR3 is made up of 15 amino acids. V was cut by 1 base and J by 5 bases, with 12 bases left in between. CDR1 is LNHNV, CDR2 YYDKDF, per germline (reference sequence). Here the CDR3 reads CATSRGPGRHNEQFF. The CDR3 region has the DNA TGTGCCACCAGCAGAGGCCCGGGAAGACACAATGAGCAGTTCTTC.

The rearrangement joins TRBV7-2 to TRBJ2-5; 8 bases are shared with TRBD2. This CDR3 is built from 18 residues. V was clipped by 2 bases and J by 3 bases; unmatched bases: 14. CDR1 is SGHTA, CDR2 FQGNSA, per germline. The CDR3 DNA sequence: TGTGCCAGCAGCTTATTCCCGGGCGCGGTTAGCGGGAAAGAGACCCAGTACTTC. This codes for CASSLFPGAVSGKETQYF.

This clonotype was seen a handful of times. The rearrangement joins TRBV4-1 to TRBJ1-6; 7 nucleotides agree with TRBD1. Germline CDR1 and CDR2: MGHRA and YSYEKL. V lost 2 bases, J lost 10 bases, and 20 bases stayed unmatched. CDR3 length: 19 residues. CDR3 coding DNA: TGCGCCAGCAGCCAACCAAAAGAGACGCTGACAGGGACGGACTCACCCCTCCACTTT. Translated, it gives CASSQPKETLTGTDSPLHF.

The chain recombines TRBV20-1 with TRBJ1-4; D is possibly TRBD1 (5 bases). Trimming pared 5 bases from V and 8 bases from J, leaving 15 bases between. CDR1 is DFQATT, CDR2 SNEGSKA, per germline (reference sequence). This CDR3 is built from 13 residues. This CDR3 reads CSAFTWTTEKLFF. For the CDR3, the DNA is TGCAGTGCTTTTACGTGGACAACCGAAAAACTGTTTTTT.

The rearrangement uses TRBV15 and TRBJ2-3; D possibly corresponds to TRBD2 (6 bases). V shed 2 bases and J shed 2 bases, with 14 bases lying between them. Germline V lookup: CDR1 LNHNV, CDR2 YYDKDF (reference sequence). This CDR3 region has 16 residues. CDR3 in amino acids: CATSRSPRGYTDTQYF. The DNA for the CDR3 is TGTGCCACCAGCAGATCGCCGCGGGGTTACACAGATACGCAGTATTTT.

With regard to this clonotype: This may be a read error, as it is one base from a much larger clone. V usage is TRBV11-2 and J usage is TRBJ2-5; TRBD1 matches 8 bases. After removal of 5 bases from V and 5 bases from J, the junction contained 13 bases not matched to a gene. The V gene's germline CDR1 is SGHAT and CDR2 FQNNGV. The CDR3 runs 16 residues. The CDR3 DNA sequence: TGTGCCAGCAGCAATCAGGGACAGGAAAGGTCGGAGACCCAGTACTTC. This encodes CASSNQGQERSETQYF.